This is a list of T cell receptor beta chains from one sample in a study of OX40 agonist ivuxolimab in advanced cancers. Method: immunoSEQ multiplex PCR; TCRdb's copy keeps in-frame clones and lacks some. The sample yields more than 85,000 clones, roughly 88% seen once. The source was CD4+ or CD8+ T cells sorted from blood, collected in a trial of the OX40 agonist ivuxolimab. Source of these receptors: an adult with an advanced solid tumor such as melanoma, head and neck, liver or kidney cancer. CDR3s include the opening cysteine and the closing phenylalanine or tryptophan. Some rows have no size entry. The others give once, few or many, or a class for an expanded clone.

abundance: -
v_gene: TRBV30
CDR3aa: CAWSGQGGYNQPQHF

abundance: -
v_gene: TRBV7-2
CDR3aa: CASSPDRGPYEQYF

abundance: -
v_gene: TRBV7-3
CDR3aa: CASSFLGSGSPQETQYF

abundance: -
v_gene: TRBV14
CDR3aa: CASSPRLGSYNEQFF

abundance: -
v_gene: TRBV25-1
CDR3aa: CASSVQVPTNEKLFF

abundance: -
v_gene: TRBV9
CDR3aa: CASSVGTAPEQLFF

abundance: -
v_gene: TRBV6-6
CDR3aa: CASSEAGDYEQYF

abundance: -
v_gene: TRBV6-1
CDR3aa: CASMHRSTDTQYF

abundance: -
v_gene: TRBV5-1
CDR3aa: CASSLAGRSSLNTEAFF

abundance: -
v_gene: TRBV5-1
CDR3aa: CASKVGTVDYEQYF

abundance: -
v_gene: TRBV4-2
CDR3aa: CASSSSGRDAGEQFF

abundance: -
v_gene: TRBV12-5
CDR3aa: CASGPSSYEQYF

abundance: -
v_gene: TRBV2
CDR3aa: CASRPREGNQPQHF

abundance: -
v_gene: TRBV5-1
CDR3aa: CASSSQSGLAGNSYEQYF

abundance: -
v_gene: TRBV6-5
CDR3aa: CASSRGTSSSEQYF

abundance: -
v_gene: TRBV27
CDR3aa: CASSSRTNTYEQYF

abundance: -
v_gene: TRBV4-2
CDR3aa: CASSQDIQALSGENTIYF

abundance: once
v_gene: TRBV6-1
CDR3aa: CASRPTGVKGYEQYF

abundance: -
v_gene: TRBV5-5
CDR3aa: CASRHGQGIGSSYEQYF

abundance: once
v_gene: TRBV11-3
CDR3aa: CASSPRPGGGAEAFF

abundance: -
v_gene: TRBV6-1
CDR3aa: CASSEVQGTGNTIYF

abundance: -
v_gene: TRBV16
CDR3aa: CASSQATGDTEAFF

abundance: -
v_gene: TRBV4-2
CDR3aa: CASSQGGGRGSYEQYF

abundance: -
v_gene: TRBV19
CDR3aa: CASSMARFRGSDTQYF

abundance: -
v_gene: TRBV27
CDR3aa: CASSSQGVGYNEQFF